The 18 T cell receptor beta chains below come from one sample, sequenced in a study of CD8 T cells in ankylosing spondylitis. TCRdb passed the 5' RACE reads through MiXCR, listing each CDR3 protein once. The table lists 150,000 to 200,000 distinct CDR3 sequences, 10% to 15% of them singletons. The source material was blood, either unsorted or a sorted T cell fraction (not recorded which). The source of these receptors is a female donor with ankylosing spondylitis or in good health (not recorded which).

At least ten counts were recorded for this clonotype. The rearrangement uses TRBV29-1 and TRBJ2-7; D remains unclear. The length of the CDR3 is 12 residues. Germline CDR1 reads SQVTM; CDR2 reads ANQGSEA. The V end was cut by 4 bases, the J end by 2 bases, with 9 bases between. The chain's CDR3 is CSVVTGTYEQYF. DNA for the CDR3: TGCAGCGTTGTAACGGGCACCTACGAGCAGTACTTC.

This clonotype was recorded at least ten times. The J gene is TRBJ2-1, the V gene TRBV9; TRBD2 matches 10 bases. CDR1 SGDLS and CDR2 YYNGEE come from the germline V gene. J lost 3 bases, V lost 3 bases, and 12 bases had no gene match. CDR3 length: 18 residues. The CDR3 nucleotides read TGTGCCAGCAGCGCATATCCTAGCGGGGGTACTCGCTACAATGAGCAGTTCTTC. It codes for CASSAYPSGGTRYNEQFF.

To note about this clonotype: A much more abundant neighbour one base away suggests this may be a read error. The gene calls are TRBV2 and TRBJ1-1; D gene unclear. The CDR3 runs to 14 residues. V was clipped by 8 bases and J by 3 bases, with 16 bases between them. CDR1 and CDR2 from the germline V gene are SNHLY and FYNNEI. The CDR3 here is CASPLVTGYTEAFF. As DNA, the CDR3 is TGTGCCAGCCCCTTAGTGACGGGGTACACTGAAGCTTTCTTT. Using reference TRBV2 and TRBJ1-1 for the parts outside the CDR3, the full variable domain is EPEVTQTPSHQVTQMGQEVILRCVPISNHLYFYWYRQILGQKVEFLVSFYNNEISEKSEIFDDQFSVERPDGSNFTLKIRSTKLEDSAMYFCASPLVTGYTEAFFGQGTRLTVV.

This clonotype occurred many times. The rearrangement uses TRBV12-3 or TRBV12-4 and TRBJ2-6; D is ambiguous. Trimming shortened V by 7 bases and J by 4 bases, and 8 bases separated the two germline ends. The CDR3 is 13 amino acids. As DNA, the CDR3 is TGTGCCAGCATCCTGGGAGGGGCCAACGTCCTGACTTTC. Its protein is CASILGGANVLTF.

The rearrangement uses TRBV7-8 and TRBJ1-5; D unresolved. With 1 base removed from V and 3 bases from J, the gap between germline ends came to 10 bases. This CDR3 is built from 15 residues. In germline, CDR1 is SGHVS, CDR2 FQNEAQ. The CDR3 reads CASSLVGGINQPQHF. As DNA, the CDR3 is TGTGCCAGCAGCTTAGTCGGTGGGATCAATCAGCCCCAGCATTTT.

This clonotype appeared many times. The CDR3 DNA reads as TGTGCCAGCAGGCAGATTCGTAATGAGCAGTTCTTC. Encoded protein: CASRQIRNEQFF. The rearrangement links TRBV12-3 or TRBV12-4 to TRBJ2-1; no clear D gene. The CDR3 has 12 amino acids. Trimming took 6 bases from V and 7 from J, leaving 10 bases between them.

The table lists this clonotype with many counts. The rearrangement links TRBV29-1 to TRBJ1-4, with unresolved D. There are 12 residues in the CDR3. V was shortened by 1 base and J by 8 bases, with 8 bases between the two germline ends. Germline CDR1 SQVTM, CDR2 ANQGSEA. The CDR3 DNA follows: TGCAGCGTTGAAGCAAAGGGAGAAAAACTGTTTTTT. Residues: CSVEAKGEKLFF.

CDR3 DNA: TGTGCCAGCAGCTTTCTAGCGGAAGTGGAGGGAGGGGAGACCCAGTACTTC. Protein sequence: CASSFLAEVEGGETQYF. The chain combines TRBV7-8 with TRBJ2-5; 7 bases are a match to TRBD2. The CDR3 length is 17 residues. From germline, CDR1 is SGHVS and CDR2 FQNEAQ. J gave up 5 bases and V 3 bases, and 15 bases lay outside the gene matches.

Details on this clonotype: The CDR3 end shows no conserved phenylalanine or tryptophan, and so a read error is likely. The genes are TRBV20-1 and TRBJ1-5, with D uncertain. Germline assignment: CDR1 DFQATT and CDR2 SNEGSKA (reference sequence). The CDR3 consists of 14 residues. Trimming left V 1 base short and J 4 bases short, with 11 bases between. The CDR3 loop reads CSARAGFKNQPQHY. As DNA, the CDR3 is TGCAGTGCTAGAGCAGGTTTCAAGAATCAGCCCCAGCATTAT.

With regard to this clonotype: This may stem from a read error, because a much larger clone lies one nucleotide away. The rearrangement links TRBV14 to TRBJ1-2; D remains unclear. In germline, CDR1 is SGHDN, CDR2 FVKESK. The CDR3 runs 14 residues. The CDR3 region is CAGSQAGRDYGYTF. CDR3 DNA sequence: TGTGCCGGCAGCCAAGCTGGGAGAGACTATGGCTACACCTTC. The complete variable domain, with remaining parts taken from reference TRBV14 and TRBJ1-2, reads EAGVTQFPSHSVIEKGQTVTLRCDPISGHDNLYWYRRVMGKEIKFLLHFVKESKQDESGMPNNRFLAERTGGTYSTLKVQPAELEDSGVYFCAGSQAGRDYGYTFGSGTRLTVV.

Of note for this clonotype: This may stem from a read error, because a much larger clone lies one nucleotide away. This chain uses TRBV24-1 with TRBJ1-1; tentative D call: TRBD1 (6 bases). CDR3 size: 13 residues. The germline CDR1 and CDR2 sequences are KGHDR and SFDVKD. This chain's CDR3 is CGTSKAGVTEAFF. The CDR3 DNA sequence: TGTGGCACCAGTAAGGCAGGGGTCACTGAAGCTTTCTTT.

In its sample, this clonotype was seen a few times. J is TRBJ2-7 and V is TRBV7-2; 8 bases agree with TRBD1. After removal of 0 bases from V and 3 bases from J, the junction contained 4 bases not matched to a gene. This CDR3 comprises 15 residues. Germline-derived CDR1 and CDR2 are SGHTA and FQGNSA. The CDR3 region has the DNA TGTGCCAGCAGCTTAGCGCCTGGACAGGGCTACGAGCAGTACTTC. Translation: CASSLAPGQGYEQYF.

This clonotype has at least ten counts. This chain connects TRBV7-2 to TRBJ1-4, with 7 bases lining up with TRBD1. CDR1 is SGHTA and CDR2 is FQGNSA in the germline V gene. The CDR3 is made up of 14 amino acids. The trim removed 5 bases at V and 8 bases at J, leaving 8 bases unmatched. The CDR3 protein is CASSRGGGKEKLFF. The CDR3 nucleotides read TGTGCCAGCAGCAGAGGGGGCGGAAAAGAAAAACTGTTTTTT.

This clonotype was seen a few times. The J gene is TRBJ1-2, the V gene TRBV11-3, with TRBD1 matching over 9 bases. Germline values: CDR1 SGHNT, CDR2 YENEEA. The CDR3 spans 15 residues. V lost 4 bases to trimming and J lost 9 bases; unmatched junction nucleotides: 12. The CDR3 nucleotides are TGTGCCAGCAGCTCGTCTGGACAGGGGATCGTGTGCTACACCTTC. It specifies CASSSSGQGIVCYTF.

This clonotype has at least ten counts. The chain uses TRBV27 and TRBJ2-5, with D possibly TRBD1 on 6 matching bases. The CDR3 covers 14 residues. V lost 5 bases and J 1 base, leaving 11 bases between the germline ends. Germline lookup yields CDR1 MNHEY and CDR2 SMNVEV (reference sequence). CDR3 nucleotide sequence: TGTGCCAGCAGTCGACAGGCGGGCCAAGAGACCCAGTACTTC. It is translated as CASSRQAGQETQYF.

In this sample, this clonotype turned up a few times. V and J are TRBV29-1 and TRBJ2-6; D not resolved. V lost 4 bases to trimming and J lost 1 base, with 8 bases between them. Looked up from germline, CDR1 is SQVTM and CDR2 is ANQGSEA. The CDR3 runs 14 residues. As DNA, the CDR3 is TGCAGCGTTGCAGTGTTTTCTGGGGCCAACGTCCTGACTTTC. Translation gives CSVAVFSGANVLTF.

The rearrangement links TRBV19 to TRBJ1-1; D not resolved. This CDR3 has 11 residues. In germline, CDR1 is LNHDA, CDR2 SQIVND (reference sequence). V lost 7 bases, J lost 4 bases, and 7 bases lay in between. The CDR3 DNA reads as TGTGCCAGTACCTCCGGCACTGAAGCTTTCTTT. Protein sequence: CASTSGTEAFF. Based on the CDR3 plus reference TRBV19 and TRBJ1-1, the full variable domain is DGGITQSPKYLFRKEGQNVTLSCEQNLNHDAMYWYRQDPGQGLRLIYYSQIVNDFQKGDIAEGYSVSREKKESFPLTVTSAQKNPTAFYLCASTSGTEAFFGQGTRLTVV.

At least ten counts were recorded for this clonotype. The CDR3 here is CASSYGSNNQPQHF. The CDR3 DNA reads TGTGCCAGCAGTTACGGGTCTAACAATCAGCCCCAGCATTTT. The genes are TRBV6-5 and TRBJ1-5; D gene unclear. Trimming took off 2 bases at V and 3 bases at J, with 8 bases between the two ends. CDR1 and CDR2 from the germline V gene are MNHEY and SVGAGI. The CDR3 is made up of 14 amino acids.